These T cell receptor beta chains were read from a single sample in a study of radiotherapy plus CTLA-4 blockade in lung cancer. TCRdb keeps only in-frame clones here, not all; method: immunoSEQ multiplex PCR. The sample holds approximately 98,000 clones, 82% seen once. This sample comprised peripheral blood, obtained from a patient treated with radiotherapy plus ipilimumab. Receptors were obtained from a human donor with non-small cell lung cancer who had a partial response to radiotherapy plus ipilimumab. The CDR3 runs from the conserved cysteine through the conserved F or W. D genes are given only for firm matches. A clone size is listed for some rows: how often the clone was seen (once, few, many), or a class if it is expanded.

v_gene,d_gene,abundance,j_gene,CDR3aa,CDR3nt
TRBV18,-,-,TRBJ1-4,CASSPNQGEKLFF,TGTGCCAGCTCACCGAATCAGGGTGAAAAACTGTTTTTT
TRBV7-3,TRBD1,few,TRBJ2-7,CASSPGSRGRDEQYF,TGTGCCAGCAGCCCAGGAAGTAGGGGGCGGGACGAGCAGTACTTC
TRBV30,-,-,TRBJ1-5,CAWSGGGGQPQHF,TGTGCCTGGAGTGGAGGGGGGGGTCAGCCCCAGCATTTT
TRBV4-1,TRBD2,-,TRBJ2-1,CASSQGPSGSSEQFF,TGCGCCAGCAGCCAAGGCCCTAGCGGGAGTAGCGAGCAGTTCTTC
TRBV5-1,-,-,TRBJ1-1,CASSLDSSNTEAFF,TGCGCCAGCAGCTTGGACAGTTCGAACACTGAAGCTTTCTTT
TRBV12-5,TRBD1,-,TRBJ2-1,CASGLVRGQGLDEQFF,TGTGCTAGTGGTTTGGTACGAGGACAGGGGCTGGATGAGCAGTTCTTC
TRBV27,TRBD2,-,TRBJ2-1,CASSLTSGNNEQFF,TGTGCCAGCAGTTTGACTAGCGGTAACAATGAGCAGTTCTTC
TRBV7-3,TRBD1,-,TRBJ2-5,CASSLLTGRQETQYF,TGTGCCAGCAGCCTACTGACAGGGCGCCAAGAGACCCAGTACTTC
TRBV7-9,TRBD2,-,TRBJ2-1,CASSGKKGLAGYYNEQFF,TGTGCCAGCAGTGGAAAAAAGGGACTAGCGGGCTATTACAATGAGCAGTTCTTC
TRBV5-4,-,-,TRBJ2-1,CASSLRGGLYEQFF,TGTGCCAGCAGCTTGCGCGGAGGGCTATATGAGCAGTTCTTC
TRBV7-3,-,-,TRBJ2-1,CASSQRPTPYNEQFF,TGTGCCAGCAGCCAACGACCGACACCCTACAATGAGCAGTTCTTC
TRBV18,-,medium-sized,TRBJ2-7,CASSSQYGEQYF,TGTGCCAGCTCATCCCAATACGGCGAGCAGTACTTC
TRBV21-1,-,-,TRBJ2-5,CGWTGADQYF,TGTGGCTGGACAGGGGCGGACCAGTACTTC
TRBV15,TRBD1,once,TRBJ1-3,CATSRERGRRGNTIYF,TGTGCCACCAGCAGAGAGAGGGGGCGTCGAGGAAACACCATATATTTT